This record looks at one T cell receptor beta chain sequence and its context. The target antigen is unknown. After removal of 3 bases from V and 7 bases from J, the junction contained 4 bases not matched to a gene. The CDR3 is 13 residues long. Germline loops: CDR1 SNHLY, CDR2 FYNNEI. The data derive from a study of cytomegalovirus exposure and HLA in healthy donors. Study results and caveats: The authors judged a highly shared variant cluster likely a sequencing artifact. Roughly even sequencing depth across donors was the assumption behind the presence/absence analyses. A later analysis reportedly found fewer N-insertions in an Asian-associated ancestry cluster than the roughly 680-donor mean. A later analysis linked a missense DCLRE1C variant to TCR beta V- and J-gene trimming.

This PCR relied on a set of 60 Vbeta primers and 13 Jbeta primers. Assay: immunoSEQ multiplex PCR; the TCRdb copy retains only in-frame clones and omits some. The sample records 150,000 to 200,000 clones, roughly 80% being singletons. This TCR came from a woman aged 25 to 39 in good health and CMV-seronegative. The genes are TRBV2 and TRBJ1-1; 8 bases agree with TRBD1. Material for sequencing was PBMCs. Here the CDR3 DNA reads TGTGCCAGCAGTGATATGGGGACAGGTGAAGCTTTCTTT. The encoded protein is CASSDMGTGEAFF.